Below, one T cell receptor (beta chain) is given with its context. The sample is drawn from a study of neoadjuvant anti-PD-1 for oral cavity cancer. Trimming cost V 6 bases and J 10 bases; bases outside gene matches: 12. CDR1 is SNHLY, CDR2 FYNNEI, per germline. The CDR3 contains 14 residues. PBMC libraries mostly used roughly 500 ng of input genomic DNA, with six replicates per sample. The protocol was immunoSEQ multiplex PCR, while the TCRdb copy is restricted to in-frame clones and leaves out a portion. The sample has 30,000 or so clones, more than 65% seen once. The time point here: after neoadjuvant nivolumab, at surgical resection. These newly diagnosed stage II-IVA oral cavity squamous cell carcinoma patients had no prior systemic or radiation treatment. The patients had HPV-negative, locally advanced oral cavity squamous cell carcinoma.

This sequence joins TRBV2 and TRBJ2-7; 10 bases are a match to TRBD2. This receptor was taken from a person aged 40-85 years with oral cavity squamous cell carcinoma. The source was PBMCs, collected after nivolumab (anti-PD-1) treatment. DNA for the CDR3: TGTGCCAGCAGACCCCTAGCGGGGGATTTGGCACAGTACTTC. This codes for CASRPLAGDLAQYF.